The clone carrying this TCR beta chain was counted a single time. Its antigen remains unknown. These data originate in a study of shared clonotypes between healthy human individuals. The V gene's germline CDR1 is SGHTA and CDR2 FQGNSA. The CDR3 runs to 13 residues. V was trimmed by 0 bases and J by 4 bases, leaving 7 bases between them. An assay was performed, and its level was deep. Genomic DNA of every subset was divided equally among multiple immunoSEQ plates. Profiled with immunoSEQ multiplex PCR; TCRdb holds only in-frame clones, not every one. The sample has some 1 million clones; roughly 80% are singletons. Study conclusions and caveats: Clonotypes shared by all four donors outscored non-shared clonotypes in generation probability.

Sequencing input: memory CD4+ T cells sorted from blood. The subset: CD45RA-negative fraction. The chain has TRBV7-2 and TRBJ2-7, with unresolved D. This sequence originates from a man between 18 and 29 years old in good health. The CDR3 protein is CASSLAPLYEQYF. The CDR3 bases are TGTGCCAGCAGCTTAGCACCCCTTTACGAGCAGTACTTC. The full variable domain, in which reference TRBV7-2 and TRBJ2-7 provide the parts outside the CDR3, is GAGVSQSPSNKVTEKGKDVELRCDPISGHTALYWYRQSLGQGLEFLIYFQGNSAPDKSGLPSDRFSAERTGGSVSTLTIQRTQQEDSAVYLCASSLAPLYEQYFGPGTRLTVT.